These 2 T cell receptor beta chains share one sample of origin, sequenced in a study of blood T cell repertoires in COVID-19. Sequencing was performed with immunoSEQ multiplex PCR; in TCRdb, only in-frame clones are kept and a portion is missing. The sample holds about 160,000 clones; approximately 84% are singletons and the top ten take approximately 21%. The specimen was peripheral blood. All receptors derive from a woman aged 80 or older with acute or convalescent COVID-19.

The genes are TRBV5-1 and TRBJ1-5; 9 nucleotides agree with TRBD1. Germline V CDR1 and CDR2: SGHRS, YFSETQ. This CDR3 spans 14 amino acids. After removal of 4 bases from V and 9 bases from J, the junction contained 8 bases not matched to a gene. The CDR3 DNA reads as TGCGCCAGCAGCCCGACAGGGGGAAGCCGGCCCCAGCATTTT. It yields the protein CASSPTGGSRPQHF.

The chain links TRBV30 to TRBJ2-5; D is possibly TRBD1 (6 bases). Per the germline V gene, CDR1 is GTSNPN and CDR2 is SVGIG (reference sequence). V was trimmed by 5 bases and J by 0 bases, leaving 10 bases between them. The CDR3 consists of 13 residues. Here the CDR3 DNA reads TGTGCCTGGGCACAGGGCTACCAAGAGACCCAGTACTTC. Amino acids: CAWAQGYQETQYF.